This paragraph covers one TCR beta chain sequence. Its antigen remains unidentified. The method was immunoSEQ multiplex PCR; TCRdb's version includes in-frame clones alone and lacks a portion of them. The data show around 65,000 clones, around 77% seen once. CTLA-4 blockade with ipilimumab, together with focal radiation, was given to patients with chemo-refractory metastatic non-small-cell lung cancer. V was trimmed by 6 bases and J by 0 bases, leaving 12 bases between them. Germline assignment: CDR1 SNHLY and CDR2 FYNNEI. The CDR3 is 15 amino acids. This specimen comes from a study of radiotherapy plus CTLA-4 blockade in lung cancer. Background on the study: Among enrolled patients, approximately 18% responded and roughly 28% achieved disease control. General study results and limits: Per reports, early blood T cell clone dynamics, plus interferon-beta, forecast response most strongly. Blood-borne expansion of tumor-derived TCR clones followed radiotherapy plus ipilimumab.

The chain combines TRBV2 with TRBJ1-3; D might be TRBD1 (6 bases). This receptor was identified in a human donor with non-small cell lung cancer who had a complete response to radiotherapy plus ipilimumab. Specimen: peripheral blood, collected from a patient treated with radiotherapy plus ipilimumab. The CDR3 sequence: CASRADRISGNTIYF. The CDR3 region has the DNA TGTGCCAGCAGGGCGGACAGAATCTCTGGAAACACCATATATTTT.